Below, 10 T cell receptor beta chains from the same sample are listed, as sequenced in a study of cytomegalovirus exposure and HLA in healthy donors (dated by TCRdb to between 2016 and 2019). The library was prepared using the immunoSEQ multiplex PCR assay. For the multiplex PCR, a mixture combining 60 forward primers for TCR Vbeta segments and 13 reverse primers for TCR Jbeta segments was used. TCRdb mirrors the immuneACCESS table, restricted to in-frame sequences. Some clones are absent from its copies; in checked studies, under half trace to an unresolved V gene, and the reason for the others is unknown. This sample holds roughly 100,000 clones; around 63% were observed only once. Jointly, the top ten make up about 4.4% of the sample. Sequenced: PBMCs. These receptors came from a human donor in good health.

The gene calls are TRBV28 and TRBJ2-2, with D possibly matching TRBD2 (6 bases). The V gene lost 6 bases and the J gene lost 5 bases, with 16 bases spanning the gap. Germline V CDR1 and CDR2: MDHEN, SYDVKM. CDR3 size: 15 residues. DNA for the CDR3: TGTGCCAGCAGCCGTATCCACCGGGGGACCGGGGAGCTGTTTTTT. It translates to CASSRIHRGTGELFF.

The V and J genes are TRBV2 and TRBJ2-2, with D possibly matching TRBD1 (5 bases). There are 11 residues in the CDR3. The germline gives CDR1 SNHLY, CDR2 FYNNEI. Trimming removed 6 bases at V and 8 bases at J, with 7 bases between. Here the CDR3 reads CASSNRGELFF. In DNA form, the CDR3 reads TGTGCCAGCAGCAACAGGGGGGAGCTGTTTTTT.

V usage is TRBV4-1 and J usage is TRBJ2-7; 7 bases map to TRBD1. Germline assignment: CDR1 MGHRA and CDR2 YSYEKL. The J segment lost 0 bases and the V segment lost 2 bases, leaving 4 bases of the junction unmatched. There are 15 residues in the CDR3. The CDR3: CASSQPGQTSYEQYF. CDR3 DNA: TGCGCCAGCAGCCAACCGGGACAGACCTCCTACGAGCAGTACTTC.

This clone was found once. The rearrangement joins TRBV15 to TRBJ1-4, with D tentatively TRBD1 (5 bases). This CDR3 has 13 amino acids. The V gene's germline CDR1 is LNHNV and CDR2 YYDKDF (reference sequence). V dropped 5 bases and J dropped 8 bases, with 12 bases sitting between them. The CDR3 loop reads CATSPQGHEKLFF. The CDR3 nucleotides are TGTGCCACCAGCCCCCAGGGCCACGAAAAACTGTTTTTT.

The V and J genes are TRBV4-1 and TRBJ2-1, with 11 bases lining up with TRBD2. Trimming took 4 bases from V and 4 from J; bases not matched to a gene: 18. This CDR3 comprises 20 residues. The germline CDR1 and CDR2 sequences are MGHRA and YSYEKL. The CDR3 loop reads CASSPLPGLADPSRYNEQFF. The CDR3 DNA follows: TGCGCCAGCAGCCCTCTGCCGGGACTAGCGGACCCTTCTCGTTACAATGAGCAGTTCTTC.

This clone appeared a single time. V and J are TRBV2 and TRBJ2-5; TRBD2 aligns across 14 bases. The CDR3 is made up of 19 amino acids. Trimming removed 4 bases from V and 0 bases from J; junction bases left unmatched: 10. Germline values: CDR1 SNHLY, CDR2 FYNNEI. CDR3 residues: CASSASGTSGSEYQETQYF. The CDR3 DNA reads as TGTGCCAGCAGTGCTTCCGGGACTAGCGGGAGTGAGTACCAAGAGACCCAGTACTTC. The full variable domain, its missing parts supplied by reference TRBV2 and TRBJ2-5, is EPEVTQTPSHQVTQMGQEVILRCVPISNHLYFYWYRQILGQKVEFLVSFYNNEISEKSEIFDDQFSVERPDGSNFTLKIRSTKLEDSAMYFCASSASGTSGSEYQETQYFGPGTRLLVL.

The rearrangement joins TRBV7-9 to TRBJ2-1; 10 bases are shared with TRBD2. Germline trimming cut 8 bases from V and 9 bases from J; bases unmatched to any gene: 10. CDR1 and CDR2 (germline): SEHNR, FQNEAQ (reference sequence). The CDR3 contains 14 residues. Here the CDR3 reads CASDRSSGRGEQFF. Here the CDR3 DNA reads TGTGCCAGCGATAGGTCTAGCGGGAGAGGTGAGCAGTTCTTC. Filled out from reference TRBV7-9 and TRBJ2-1, the complete variable domain reads DTGVSQNPRHKITKRGQNVTFRCDPISEHNRLYWYRQTLGQGPEFLTYFQNEAQLEKSRLLSDRFSAERPKGSFSTLEIQRTEQGDSAMYLCASDRSSGRGEQFFGPGTRLTVL.

The rearrangement joins TRBV29-1 to TRBJ2-3, with TRBD2 matching 8 bases. The CDR3 contains 14 residues. V lost 7 bases and J lost 4; bases outside the gene matches: 10. Germline-derived CDR1 and CDR2 are SQVTM and ANQGSEA. This CDR3 is CSALTSVVADTQYF. For the CDR3, the DNA is TGCAGCGCGTTGACTAGCGTTGTTGCAGATACGCAGTATTTT.

This clone occurred once. The chain has TRBV7-2 and TRBJ2-7; 12 nucleotides agree with TRBD2. The CDR3 consists of 15 residues. Per the germline V gene, CDR1 is SGHTA and CDR2 is FQGNSA. Unmatched junction bases numbered 5, after V lost 1 base and J lost 7 bases. CDR3 loop: CASSLGLAGVWEQYF. The CDR3 coding sequence is TGTGCCAGCAGCTTAGGACTAGCGGGAGTGTGGGAGCAGTACTTC.

This chain uses TRBV6-6 with TRBJ2-1; 13 bases fit TRBD2. Per germline, CDR1 MNHNY and CDR2 SVGAGI (reference sequence). The CDR3 is 15 amino acids. V gave up 2 bases and J gave up 10 bases; unmatched junction bases: 5. The CDR3 DNA follows: TGTGCCAGCAGTTACGGGACTAGCGGGACAGGGGAGCAGTTCTTC. Its translation is CASSYGTSGTGEQFF.